Listed below are T cell receptor beta chains from one sample, sequenced in a study of control samples from healthy donors and cancer patients. Generated by immunoSEQ multiplex PCR, the TCRdb table keeps only in-frame clones and is missing some. The profile shows approximately 120,000 clones, around nine tenths of them singletons. Sequenced material: blood. These receptors came from a woman in her 50s in good health. The conserved cysteine and the conserved F or W are not part of the CDR3 here.

TRBJ2-1	TRBV12-5	ASALRAGGYNEQF
TRBJ2-2	TRBV5-1	ASSVGPVNTGELF
TRBJ1-2	TRBV9	ASSVGSGGYT
TRBJ2-7	TRBV3-1/TRBV3-2	ASSQDARSDYEQY
TRBJ2-1	TRBV4-1	ASRSRGGGYNEQF
TRBJ2-3	TRBV9	ASSVSAGTTDTQY
TRBJ2-5	TRBV27	ASKTGQETQY
TRBJ2-3	TRBV12-3/TRBV12-4	ASSLARYTQY
TRBJ1-1	TRBV7-2	ASSEAKGGNTEAF
TRBJ1-6	TRBV19	ASSTTGGAWSNSPLH
TRBJ1-5	TRBV4-1	ASSPKPPGANQPQH
TRBJ2-5	TRBV4-2	ASSQDVEETQY
TRBJ1-1	TRBV6-5	ASSYEPTGGRTEAF
TRBJ1-1	TRBV7-8	ASSLGDRVTEAF
TRBJ1-1	TRBV6-4	ASSDSQNTEAF
TRBJ1-1	TRBV7-2	ASGEGTGFEAF
TRBJ1-2	TRBV5-6	ASRHPTNGEHYGYT
TRBJ2-1	TRBV6-1	ASSEERGGYNEQF
TRBJ2-1	TRBV2	ASSVAGVTEQF
TRBJ2-2	TRBV5-1	ASSSLVGGELF
TRBJ2-5	TRBV24-1	ATSDLGGLGQETQY
TRBJ2-1	TRBV6-2/TRBV6-3	ASSYWAQPQDEQF
TRBJ1-2	TRBV3-1/TRBV3-2	ASSQVFGQGSGYT
TRBJ1-5	TRBV27	ASSSTVYSNQPQH
TRBJ2-3	TRBV7-3	ASSLQASTDTQY
TRBJ2-3	TRBV10-3	AISEESLGGTDTQY
TRBJ1-1	TRBV7-2	ASSLSRALNTEAF
TRBJ1-1	TRBV18	ASSLTGTLPTEAF
TRBJ1-5	TRBV7-2	ASSLEGFSNQPQH
TRBJ2-3	TRBV3-1/TRBV3-2	ASSQDKVDTDTQY
TRBJ2-1	TRBV10-1	AIKTFHRERGNEQF
TRBJ2-1	TRBV4-3	ASSPRTSGRESGQF
TRBJ1-4	TRBV28	ASSFRLGGEKLF
TRBJ2-1	TRBV29-1	SVARGANEQF
TRBJ2-2	TRBV24-1	ATGPGTSVPGELF
TRBJ2-1	TRBV5-1	ASSLVGSGEVWDEQF
TRBJ1-1	TRBV7-9	ASSSQDSSEAF
TRBJ1-1	TRBV6-2/TRBV6-3	ASSSTQGWTEAF
TRBJ1-5	TRBV28	ASSTPNQPQH
TRBJ1-3	TRBV4-3	ASSRGLFSGNTIY
TRBJ1-5	TRBV4-1	ASSQGGLSNQPQH
TRBJ2-7	TRBV21-1	ASRNNDEQY
TRBJ1-1	TRBV11-1	ASSPGGRRMNTEAF
TRBJ2-1	TRBV4-3	ASSLEPGLYNEQF
TRBJ1-1	TRBV5-4	ASSFYLTTEAF
TRBJ2-3	TRBV29-1	SAEDRANTQY
TRBJ2-5	TRBV4-1	ASSQPAVKETQY
TRBJ2-1	TRBV6-2/TRBV6-3	ASSWTGPGINEQF
TRBJ1-4	TRBV19	ASSIDFSNEKLF